This passage covers 13 T cell receptor beta chains from one sample sequenced in a study of cytomegalovirus exposure and HLA in healthy donors. The protocol was immunoSEQ multiplex PCR, while the TCRdb copy is restricted to in-frame clones and leaves out a portion. The table records roughly 59,000 clones, about 91% of them present only once. Sample: PBMCs. Receptors were obtained from a man between 18 and 35 years old in good health and CMV-seropositive.

V gene TRBV27 combines with J gene TRBJ2-3, with D perhaps TRBD2 (5 bases). V gave up 6 bases and J gave up 6 bases, with 13 bases separating them. Per germline, CDR1 MNHEY and CDR2 SMNVEV (reference sequence). CDR3 length: 13 residues. The CDR3 spells CASRDSGKDTQYF. In DNA form, the CDR3 reads TGTGCCAGCAGGGATTCGGGGAAGGATACGCAGTATTTT.

The rearrangement uses TRBV10-1 and TRBJ2-4; D is uncertain. Germline V gene data show CDR1 as WNHNN and CDR2 as SYGVQD (reference sequence). The V gene lost 6 bases and the J gene lost 0 bases, with 15 bases spanning the gap. This CDR3 comprises 16 residues. The CDR3 sequence is CASRSGYPRAKNIQYF. The CDR3 DNA sequence: TGCGCCAGCAGGTCGGGTTACCCCCGAGCCAAAAACATTCAGTACTTC.

The gene calls are TRBV28 and TRBJ2-1; D gene uncertain. The germline V gene has CDR1 MDHEN and CDR2 SYDVKM. The CDR3 is 15 residues long. Trimming cost V 6 bases and J 0 bases, with 12 bases left between them. The CDR3 DNA reads TGTGCCAGCAGCAGCAGACGAGGCTCCTACAATGAGCAGTTCTTC. Amino acids: CASSSRRGSYNEQFF.

The gene calls are TRBV15 and TRBJ2-7, with 10 nucleotides matching TRBD1. Germline loops: CDR1 LNHNV, CDR2 YYDKDF (reference sequence). The CDR3 contains 15 residues. With V trimmed by 4 bases and J by 6 bases, 9 bases remained unmatched. CDR3 in DNA: TGTGCCACCAGCACCCGCCGGGACAGGGGAAGCGAGCAGTACTTC. Residues: CATSTRRDRGSEQYF.

This clone was counted a single time. The V gene is TRBV28, the J gene TRBJ1-5; a possible D gene is TRBD1 (5 bases). Trimming cost V 3 bases and J 5 bases, with 11 bases left between them. The length of the CDR3 is 14 residues. The germline V gene encodes CDR1 MDHEN and CDR2 SYDVKM. The CDR3 coding sequence is TGTGCCAGCAGTTTCTCGGCGGGGGATCAGCCCCAGCATTTT. It translates to CASSFSAGDQPQHF.

The V call is TRBV7-6, the J call TRBJ2-7; TRBD1 aligns across 9 bases. The V and J ends lost 1 base and 4 bases, in that order; junction bases with no gene match: 11. Germline V lookup: CDR1 SGHVS, CDR2 FNYEAQ. CDR3 size: 17 residues. The CDR3 spells CASSLVGPGQGRYEQYF. The CDR3 nucleotides are TGTGCCAGCAGCTTAGTAGGACCGGGACAGGGACGGTACGAGCAGTACTTC.

The chain is built from TRBV19 and TRBJ1-2; tentative D call: TRBD1 (6 bases). V was shortened by 2 bases and J by 8 bases, with 15 bases between the two germline ends. The CDR3 contains 14 residues. Germline V gives CDR1 LNHDA, CDR2 SQIVND (reference sequence). CDR3 amino acids: CASSIRGQSVGYTF. The CDR3 DNA is TGTGCCAGTAGTATACGTGGACAGTCGGTGGGCTACACCTTC.

This clone was detected only once. V usage is TRBV5-5 and J usage is TRBJ2-5; 12 bases match TRBD2. The CDR3 consists of 14 residues. CDR1 and CDR2 from the germline V gene are SGHKS and YYEKEE (reference sequence). V gave up 5 bases and J gave up 6 bases; unmatched junction bases: 5. The CDR3 spells CASRATSGRQTQYF. CDR3 DNA sequence: TGTGCCAGCAGGGCGACTAGCGGGAGACAGACCCAGTACTTC.

V gene TRBV5-1 combines with J gene TRBJ1-1; maybe TRBD1 (5 bases). Deletions cut 2 bases from V and 4 bases from J, with 15 bases between. Per germline, CDR1 SGHRS and CDR2 YFSETQ. This CDR3 spans 15 amino acids. CDR3 residues: CASSFIPEGATEAFF. Written as DNA, the CDR3 is TGCGCCAGCAGCTTTATACCGGAAGGGGCCACTGAAGCTTTCTTT.

The chain links TRBV28 to TRBJ2-1; D possibly corresponds to TRBD1 (6 bases). Germline V gene data show CDR1 as MDHEN and CDR2 as SYDVKM. V lost 6 bases to trimming and J lost 2 bases, with 17 bases between them. The CDR3 spans 16 residues. The CDR3, as DNA: TGTGCCAGCAGCTCTTCCAGGGGCAGCCCCTACAATGAGCAGTTCTTC. Protein product: CASSSSRGSPYNEQFF.

The rearrangement links TRBV27 to TRBJ2-7; D gene unclear. Germline CDR1 reads MNHEY; CDR2 reads SMNVEV (reference sequence). V shed 1 base and J shed 0 bases, with 7 bases lying between them. The CDR3 has 14 amino acids. CDR3 DNA: TGTGCCAGCAGTTTATTTGGCCCCTCCTACGAGCAGTACTTC. This gives the protein CASSLFGPSYEQYF.

This chain uses TRBV4-1 with TRBJ2-7; D might be TRBD2 (6 bases). The CDR3 is 13 amino acids. CDR1 is MGHRA, CDR2 YSYEKL, per germline. V lost 0 bases to trimming and J lost 4 bases, with 7 bases between them. This CDR3 is CASSQDGGYEQYF. As DNA, the CDR3 is TGCGCCAGCAGCCAAGATGGGGGGTACGAGCAGTACTTC.

The CDR3 protein is CASSFFGTSGEETQYF. In nucleotides, the CDR3 is TGTGCCAGCAGCTTTTTCGGGACTAGCGGAGAAGAGACCCAGTACTTC. The chain combines TRBV11-2 with TRBJ2-5; 11 bases line up with TRBD2. Germline V gene lookup returns CDR1 SGHAT and CDR2 FQNNGV. The V segment lost 3 bases and the J segment 3 bases; nucleotides outside the gene matches: 6. CDR3 length: 16 residues.